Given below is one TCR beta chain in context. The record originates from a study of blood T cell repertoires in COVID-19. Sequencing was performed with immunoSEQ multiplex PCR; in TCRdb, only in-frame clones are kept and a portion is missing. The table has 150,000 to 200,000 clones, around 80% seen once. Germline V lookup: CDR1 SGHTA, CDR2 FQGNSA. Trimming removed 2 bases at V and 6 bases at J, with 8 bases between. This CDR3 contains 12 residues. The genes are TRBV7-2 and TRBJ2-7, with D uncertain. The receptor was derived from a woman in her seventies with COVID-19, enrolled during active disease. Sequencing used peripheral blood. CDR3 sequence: CASSLPFVEQYF. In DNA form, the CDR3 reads TGTGCCAGCAGCTTACCTTTTGTCGAGCAGTACTTC.